The 5 T cell receptor beta chains presented below share a single source sample, sequenced in a study of cytomegalovirus exposure and HLA in healthy donors. Vbeta (60) and Jbeta (13) primers were used in the PCR. Data came from immunoSEQ multiplex PCR; TCRdb stores just in-frame clones and leaves some out. The data contain some 170,000 clones, about 80% of them singletons. The material sequenced was PBMCs. The origin of the receptors is a girl under 18 in good health and CMV-seropositive.

The V and J genes are TRBV28 and TRBJ2-2, with D perhaps matching TRBD2 (6 bases). There are 15 residues in the CDR3. The V gene's germline CDR1 is MDHEN and CDR2 SYDVKM. V was trimmed by 7 bases and J by 1 base, leaving 13 bases between them. The CDR3 bases are TGTGCCAGCACGCCGGGAGCGATGAACACCGGGGAGCTGTTTTTT. Protein: CASTPGAMNTGELFF.

The V call is TRBV10-3, the J call TRBJ2-7; 12 nucleotides match TRBD2. The length of the CDR3 is 15 residues. The germline gives CDR1 ENHRY, CDR2 SYGVKD. V shed 4 bases, J shed 2 bases, and the junction held 3 bases outside the gene matches. CDR3 region: CAISGGLAGTYEQYF. The CDR3 DNA follows: TGTGCCATCAGTGGTGGACTAGCGGGAACCTACGAGCAGTACTTC.

V and J are TRBV5-6 and TRBJ2-3; a possible D gene is TRBD2 (6 bases). Per germline, CDR1 SGHDT and CDR2 YYEEEE. The CDR3 runs to 18 residues. V lost 0 bases, J lost 3 bases, and 20 bases lay in between. The DNA of the CDR3 is TGTGCCAGCAGCTTGGTGACTAATCTGGCGGGGATTACAGATACGCAGTATTTT. It yields the protein CASSLVTNLAGITDTQYF.

The chain combines TRBV19 with TRBJ2-1, with D perhaps TRBD2 (6 bases). This CDR3 is 16 amino acids long. The germline V gene has CDR1 LNHDA and CDR2 SQIVND (reference sequence). V was shortened by 2 bases and J by 2 bases, with 13 bases between the two germline ends. CDR3 in amino acids: CASSISGGAPYNEQFF. The CDR3, as DNA: TGTGCCAGTAGTATATCGGGCGGGGCCCCCTACAATGAGCAGTTCTTC.

V gene TRBV28 combines with J gene TRBJ2-7; TRBD1 agrees at 7 bases. Germline CDR1 is MDHEN and CDR2 is SYDVKM. V dropped 4 bases and J dropped 7; count of bases not matched to a gene: 10. CDR3 length equals 14 residues. As DNA, the CDR3 is TGTGCCAGCAGTTCCGGGACAGAGATTGGAGAGCAGTACTTC. Translation gives CASSSGTEIGEQYF.